This TCR beta chain was observed in a study of OX40 agonist ivuxolimab in advanced cancers. On the study more broadly: The treatment was a fully human IgG2 OX40 agonist, ivuxolimab.

Data came from immunoSEQ multiplex PCR; TCRdb stores just in-frame clones and leaves some out. The sample has roughly 71,000 clones; around 89% are singletons. Germline loops: CDR1 LNHDA, CDR2 SQIVND (reference sequence). Trimming cost V 3 bases and J 7 bases, with 25 bases left between them. The CDR3 covers 18 residues. Source: CD4+ or CD8+ T cells sorted from blood, taken in a trial of the OX40 agonist ivuxolimab. The chain links TRBV19 to TRBJ2-1, with D perhaps TRBD1 or TRBD2 (5 bases each). The clonotype originates from an adult with an advanced solid tumor such as melanoma, head and neck, liver or kidney cancer. The CDR3 spells CASSILTGTAVLGNEQFF. CDR3 coding DNA: TGTGCCAGTAGTATCCTAACCGGGACCGCTGTACTAGGGAATGAGCAGTTCTTC.